Each of the 24 T cell receptor beta chains below was sequenced from the same sample in a study of T cell repertoires in cytomegalovirus infection. These receptors are not linked to any known antigen. TCRdb called the reads again in MiXCR, with one record for every CDR3 protein. The table lists some 350,000 distinct CDR3 sequences, roughly 36% of them singletons. The sequences come from cultured PBMCs, collected from culture after CMV antigen stimulation. The receptor source for this set is a human donor in good health (CMV status not recorded). Some clones in this sample may be carry-over from other donors' samples.

The V call is TRBV4-1, the J call TRBJ1-5, with 9 bases lining up with TRBD1. V was clipped by 1 base and J by 3 bases; unmatched bases: 10. CDR3 length: 18 residues. CDR1 and CDR2 (germline): MGHRA, YSYEKL. CDR3 protein: CASSQVGLGQGPNQPQHF. The CDR3 DNA reads TGCGCCAGCAGCCAAGTTGGCCTGGGACAGGGCCCCAATCAGCCCCAGCATTTT.

The chain recombines TRBV28 with TRBJ1-5, with no clear D. The CDR3 is 13 residues long. Germline V gives CDR1 MDHEN, CDR2 SYDVKM. With 2 bases removed from V and 5 bases from J, the gap between germline ends came to 7 bases. The DNA for the CDR3 is TGTGCCAGCAGTTTAGCCGAGGATCAGCCCCAGCATTTT. Encoded protein: CASSLAEDQPQHF.

The genes are TRBV20-1 and TRBJ1-2; D unclear. V shed 6 bases and J shed 5 bases, with 10 bases lying between them. CDR1 is DFQATT, CDR2 SNEGSKA, per germline (reference sequence). This CDR3 contains 11 residues. The CDR3 protein is CSAVSLYGYTF. CDR3 nucleotide sequence: TGCAGTGCAGTTTCGCTTTATGGCTACACCTTC.

Turning to this clonotype: One end of the junction varies from germline; a read error may be responsible. The V and J genes are TRBV7-2 and TRBJ1-2; D not certain. CDR3 size: 11 residues. Germline CDR1 and CDR2: SGHTA and FQGNSA. CDR3 in amino acids: CASTMGSRSSF. DNA for the CDR3: TGTGCCAGCACCATGGGAAGTCGATCTTCCTTC.

This clonotype was seen more than once but under ten times. This chain connects TRBV29-1 to TRBJ2-2; 8 nucleotides match TRBD1. The V gene end was trimmed by 5 bases and the J gene end by 5 bases; junction bases not matched to a gene: 1. The V gene's germline CDR1 is SQVTM and CDR2 ANQGSEA. The CDR3 loop spans 12 amino acids. The CDR3 DNA reads TGCAGCGTTACAGGGGGTACCGGGGAGCTGTTTTTT. It translates to CSVTGGTGELFF.

The chain couples TRBV7-6 to TRBJ2-1, with D perhaps matching TRBD2 (7 bases). CDR1 is SGHVS, CDR2 FNYEAQ, per germline. V shed 5 bases and J shed 7 bases, with 18 bases lying between them. The CDR3 totals 15 residues. The CDR3 region is CASSRGAPGLNEQFF. As DNA, the CDR3 is TGTGCCAGCAGCCGGGGGGCCCCTGGATTGAATGAGCAGTTCTTC. The whole variable domain, remainder taken from reference TRBV7-6 and TRBJ2-1, is GAGVSQSPRYKVTKRGQDVALRCDPISGHVSLYWYRQALGQGPEFLTYFNYEAQQDKSGLPNDRFSAERPEGSISTLTIQRTEQRDSAMYRCASSRGAPGLNEQFFGPGTRLTVL.

This chain links TRBV11-2 with TRBJ1-5, with 7 bases that match TRBD1. This CDR3 has 15 amino acids. Germline V gives CDR1 SGHAT, CDR2 FQNNGV. The V segment lost 1 base and the J segment 7 bases; nucleotides outside the gene matches: 7. CDR3 DNA: TGTGCCAGCAGCTTAGGGGACAGTATTAACCAGCCCCAGCATTTT. Translation gives CASSLGDSINQPQHF.

This clonotype was seen more than once but under ten times. J is TRBJ2-1 and V is TRBV19; D unresolved. Per the germline V gene, CDR1 is LNHDA and CDR2 is SQIVND (reference sequence). V lost 5 bases and J 5 bases, leaving 16 bases between the germline ends. CDR3 size: 15 residues. The CDR3 DNA reads TGTGCCAGTAGTCTCACCCCCGTGCCGGACAATGAGCAGTTCTTC. Its protein is CASSLTPVPDNEQFF.

This clonotype came up many times. The rearrangement joins TRBV7-8 to TRBJ2-7, with a possible D match to TRBD1 (6 bases). V lost 5 bases and J lost 4, with 21 bases in between. This CDR3 comprises 16 residues. Germline loops: CDR1 SGHVS, CDR2 FQNEAQ. This chain's CDR3 is CASSLRHGGFEYEQYF. CDR3 sequence (DNA): TGTGCCAGCAGCCTAAGACATGGGGGCTTCGAATACGAGCAGTACTTC.

The genes are TRBV6-2 or TRBV6-3 and TRBJ2-3; 10 bases match TRBD2. The CDR3 runs 16 residues. In germline, CDR1 is MNHEY, CDR2 SVGEGT. Trimming took 5 bases from V and 2 from J; bases not matched to a gene: 7. The CDR3 coding sequence is TGTGCCAGCAGTCGTCTAGCGGGAGCCTCCACAGATACGCAGTATTTT. This codes for CASSRLAGASTDTQYF.

Turning to this clonotype: Germline and junction disagree at one end, which may indicate a read error. The V gene is TRBV4-3, the J gene TRBJ2-1; 8 nucleotides match TRBD1. The germline CDR1 and CDR2 sequences are LGHNA and YSLEER. This CDR3 contains 15 residues. In DNA, the CDR3 is TGCGCCAGCAGCCCGTGGACAGGGCCGAACAATGATCAGTTCTTC. Protein product: CASSPWTGPNNDQFF.

This clonotype showed up just a few times. The chain recombines TRBV7-2 with TRBJ2-7, with 9 bases lining up with TRBD2. CDR1 SGHTA and CDR2 FQGNSA come from the germline V gene. The CDR3 loop spans 16 amino acids. V was pared by 5 bases and J by 0 bases, with 8 bases of the junction left unmatched. This CDR3 reads CASSRLLAGTSYEQYF. The CDR3 bases are TGTGCCAGCAGCCGGTTGCTAGCGGGGACCTCCTACGAGCAGTACTTC.

The rearrangement uses TRBV5-1 and TRBJ2-1; 13 bases are shared with TRBD2. CDR1 and CDR2 (germline): SGHRS, YFSETQ. The CDR3 spans 16 residues. V lost 4 bases, J lost 2 bases, and 3 bases stayed unmatched. The CDR3 loop reads CASSIGLAGAYNEQFF. For the CDR3, the DNA is TGCGCCAGCAGCATAGGACTAGCGGGAGCCTACAATGAGCAGTTCTTC. Full variable domain (rest looked up from reference TRBV5-1 and TRBJ2-1): KAGVTQTPRYLIKTRGQQVTLSCSPISGHRSVSWYQQTPGQGLQFLFEYFSETQRNKGNFPGRFSGRQFSNSRSEMNVSTLELGDSALYLCASSIGLAGAYNEQFFGPGTRLTVL.

The rearrangement joins TRBV12-3 or TRBV12-4 to TRBJ1-4; D is ambiguous. V was clipped by 6 bases and J by 7 bases, with 15 bases between them. The CDR3 extends over 14 amino acids. CDR3 amino acids: CASRIAKDGEKLFF. The DNA of the CDR3 is TGTGCCAGCAGGATAGCTAAAGACGGTGAAAAACTGTTTTTT.

CDR3 amino acids: CASSYVYDGNQPQHF. CDR3 sequence (DNA): TGTGCCAGCAGCTACGTTTACGATGGCAATCAGCCCCAGCATTTT. This chain uses TRBV6-8 with TRBJ1-5, with D unclear. This CDR3 has 15 residues. The V end lost 6 bases, the J end lost 2 bases, and 14 bases lay between the germline ends. From germline, CDR1 is MNHGY and CDR2 SAAAGT.

V usage is TRBV20-1 and J usage is TRBJ2-1, with D unresolved. The V end was cut by 3 bases, the J end by 9 bases, with 9 bases between. From germline, CDR1 is DFQATT and CDR2 SNEGSKA (reference sequence). The CDR3 runs to 11 residues. CDR3 residues: CSARSLGEQFF. The CDR3 DNA sequence: TGCAGTGCTAGGTCGTTGGGTGAGCAGTTCTTC.

This clonotype was detected only a few times. The rearrangement uses TRBV7-9 and TRBJ2-1; D remains ambiguous. This CDR3 has 16 amino acids. CDR1 and CDR2 (germline): SEHNR, FQNEAQ (reference sequence). Trimming shortened V by 1 base and J by 4 bases, and 14 bases separated the two germline ends. The CDR3 loop is CASSLVSLASYNEQFF. CDR3 DNA sequence: TGTGCCAGCAGCTTAGTTTCCCTCGCGAGTTACAATGAGCAGTTCTTC.

This clonotype was observed a handful of times. The V call is TRBV7-8, the J call TRBJ2-1, with D possibly matching TRBD2 (5 bases). V lost 4 bases and J 6 bases, leaving 16 bases between the germline ends. Germline lookup yields CDR1 SGHVS and CDR2 FQNEAQ. CDR3 length: 15 amino acids. CDR3 bases: TGTGCCAGCAGCTATAGCTACATGGCGGGCAATGAGCAGTTCTTC. Its translation is CASSYSYMAGNEQFF.

On this clonotype: It may be a read error: a sequence one base away is much more abundant. The chain combines TRBV4-1 with TRBJ2-3; 8 bases are a match to TRBD1. The CDR3 is 16 amino acids. Germline loops: CDR1 MGHRA, CDR2 YSYEKL. The CDR3 region has the DNA TGCGCCAGCAGCCAGGGGACAGGATCTAGCACAGATGCGCAGTATTTT. Its protein product is CASSQGTGSSTDAQYF.

For this clonotype: Germline and junction disagree at one end, which may indicate a read error. The chain employs TRBV7-7 and TRBJ2-1, with 10 nucleotides matching TRBD1. Germline V lookup: CDR1 SSHAT, CDR2 FNYEAQ (reference sequence). The CDR3 consists of 14 residues. The CDR3 nucleotides are TGTGCTAGCAGCTTAGGGGACAGGGGATCTGAGCAGTTCTTC. Translating it yields CASSLGDRGSEQFF.

This chain links TRBV19 with TRBJ1-1; TRBD1 might be the D (5 bases). Trimming left V 5 bases short and J 1 base short, with 17 bases between. Looked up from germline, CDR1 is LNHDA and CDR2 is SQIVND (reference sequence). The CDR3 runs to 16 residues. The CDR3, as DNA: TGTGCCAGTAGTTTGGGGGGAGGTTTGGGGAACACTGAAGCTTTCTTT. Amino acid sequence: CASSLGGGLGNTEAFF. Complete variable domain (other parts from reference TRBV19 and TRBJ1-1): DGGITQSPKYLFRKEGQNVTLSCEQNLNHDAMYWYRQDPGQGLRLIYYSQIVNDFQKGDIAEGYSVSREKKESFPLTVTSAQKNPTAFYLCASSLGGGLGNTEAFFGQGTRLTVV.

This clonotype was picked up a small number of times. This rearrangement joins TRBV29-1 to TRBJ1-1; 7 bases line up with TRBD1. The CDR3 extends over 13 amino acids. Losses at the gene ends were 7 bases for V and 4 bases for J; bases not matched to a gene: 9. Germline CDR1 reads SQVTM; CDR2 reads ANQGSEA. The CDR3 coding sequence is TGCAGCGGGTCGACAGGGTGGGGCACTGAAGCTTTCTTT. Translation gives CSGSTGWGTEAFF.

J is TRBJ1-2 and V is TRBV28, with D uncertain. The germline V gene encodes CDR1 MDHEN and CDR2 SYDVKM. The CDR3 contains 13 residues. V was clipped by 8 bases and J by 1 base, with 11 bases between them. The DNA for the CDR3 is TGTGCCAGCCGCTCGAGCCTTAACTATGGCTACACCTTC. The encoded protein is CASRSSLNYGYTF.

This clonotype appeared a few times. V usage is TRBV4-2 and J usage is TRBJ2-7, with 11 bases fitting TRBD2. From germline, CDR1 is LGHNA and CDR2 YNFKEQ. This CDR3 has 16 amino acids. The V and J ends lost 1 base and 2 bases, in that order; junction bases with no gene match: 4. The CDR3, as DNA: TGTGCCAGCAGCCAAGTTGTGACTAGCGGGACCTACGAGCAGTACTTC. Its protein is CASSQVVTSGTYEQYF.